This TCR beta chain originates from a study of T cell responses to AZD1222 COVID-19 vaccine. The wider study: The study pooled second doses at about 4 or about 12 weeks.

CDR3 size: 12 residues. Germline values: CDR1 LGHDT, CDR2 YNNKEL (reference sequence). Trimming took 3 bases from V and 2 from J, leaving 3 bases between them. Clones were read by immunoSEQ multiplex PCR, and TCRdb kept only the in-frame ones, dropping some. The sample lists 150,000 to 200,000 clones; about nine tenths were seen once. General study points: Every sample of the repertoires postdated the peak T cell response. Two AZD1222 administrations were followed by greater Spike-specific TCR breadth and depth.

This clone was detected a few times. What it binds is not known. The source of this sequence is an adult in good health. Here the sequenced sample was peripheral blood, taken on day 0 of AZD1222 vaccination. The rearrangement joins TRBV3-1 (or the pseudogene TRBV3-2) to TRBJ2-3; D is unclear. For the CDR3, the DNA is TGTGCCAGCAGCCATAACACAGATACGCAGTATTTT. It is translated as CASSHNTDTQYF.